One and the same sample provided the 10 T cell receptor beta chains below, sequenced in a study of chemoradiotherapy in HPV16-positive cancers. The protocol was immunoSEQ multiplex PCR, while the TCRdb copy is restricted to in-frame clones and leaves out a portion. This sample has around 1,600 clones; 60% to 80% occur once, and the top ten carry approximately 7.5%. The sample was tumor tissue, taken from a patient who underwent chemoradiotherapy. These receptors all come from a human donor with HPV-associated anogenital cancer.

This chain joins TRBV6-9 and TRBJ2-1, with 11 bases fitting TRBD2. Germline-derived CDR1 and CDR2 are MNHGY and SVAAGI. The CDR3 extends over 20 amino acids. The V and J ends lost 6 bases and 0 bases, in that order; junction bases with no gene match: 16. For the CDR3, the DNA is TGTGCCAGCAGCCAGGCATTGCGTCTAGCGGGGGGCCACTCCTACAATGAGCAGTTCTTC. It specifies CASSQALRLAGGHSYNEQFF.

The V call is TRBV19, the J call TRBJ2-7; 8 nucleotides align to TRBD1. Looked up from germline, CDR1 is LNHDA and CDR2 is SQIVND (reference sequence). The CDR3 totals 12 residues. After removal of 6 bases from V and 6 bases from J, the junction contained 4 bases not matched to a gene. The CDR3 is CASRDREREQYV. Here the CDR3 DNA reads TGTGCCAGTAGGGACAGGGAACGCGAGCAGTACGTC.

This clone was detected only a few times. This chain links TRBV6-5 with TRBJ2-1; possibly TRBD1 for D (5 bases). Trimming took 2 bases from V and 3 from J, leaving 11 bases between them. CDR1 is MNHEY, CDR2 SVGAGI, per germline. The CDR3 sequence is 15 residues long. The CDR3 reads CASSYRRGSYNEQFF. The CDR3 nucleotides are TGTGCCAGCAGTTACAGAAGGGGCAGCTACAATGAGCAGTTCTTC.

The chain is built from TRBV2 and TRBJ2-2, with TRBD2 identical over 8 bases. Germline CDR1 reads SNHLY; CDR2 reads FYNNEI. Germline trimming cut 7 bases from V and 5 bases from J; bases unmatched to any gene: 6. The CDR3 length is 14 residues. As DNA, the CDR3 is TGTGCCAGCATCGTACGGGGGGGAACCGGGGAGCTGTTTTTT. This gives the protein CASIVRGGTGELFF.

DNA of the CDR3: TGCGCCAGCAGCTTAGGTCAGGACAGACCCACCGGGGAGCTGTTTTTT. The encoded protein is CASSLGQDRPTGELFF. The V call is TRBV4-1, the J call TRBJ2-2; the D gene is possibly TRBD1 (6 bases). V dropped 5 bases and J dropped 4 bases, with 17 bases sitting between them. Germline CDR1 reads MGHRA; CDR2 reads YSYEKL. The CDR3 has 16 residues.

The rearrangement uses TRBV18 and TRBJ1-1, with a tentative D call TRBD1 (5 bases). Germline CDR1 KGHSH, CDR2 LQKENI. Trimming shortened V by 3 bases and J by 1 base, and 9 bases separated the two germline ends. This CDR3 comprises 14 residues. The CDR3: CASSPDTPNTEAFF. The DNA of the CDR3 is TGTGCCAGCTCACCGGACACCCCGAACACTGAAGCTTTCTTT. The whole variable domain, filled in from reference TRBV18 and TRBJ1-1, reads NAGVMQNPRHLVRRRGQEARLRCSPMKGHSHVYWYRQLPEEGLKFMVYLQKENIIDESGMPKERFSAEFPKEGPSILRIQQVVRGDSAAYFCASSPDTPNTEAFFGQGTRLTVV.

This rearrangement joins TRBV9 to TRBJ2-4; TRBD2 matches at 8 bases. Germline assignment: CDR1 SGDLS and CDR2 YYNGEE. The CDR3 has 15 residues. J gave up 9 bases and V 3 bases, and 11 bases lay outside the gene matches. The CDR3 spells CASSAREVGPSIQYF. The DNA for the CDR3 is TGTGCCAGCAGCGCGCGGGAGGTAGGGCCTAGCATTCAGTACTTC.

This sequence joins TRBV2 and TRBJ2-3, with D possibly TRBD1 on 6 matching bases. V was clipped by 5 bases and J by 0 bases, with 12 bases between them. This CDR3 region has 15 residues. Per germline, CDR1 SNHLY and CDR2 FYNNEI. This CDR3 is CASSSWTASTDTQYF. The DNA for the CDR3 is TGTGCCAGCAGTTCTTGGACAGCTAGCACAGATACGCAGTATTTT.

The chain employs TRBV27 and TRBJ1-6, with 10 bases matching TRBD1. Trimming at V came to 4 bases and at J to 9 bases, leaving 3 bases not matched to a gene. Germline V CDR1 and CDR2: MNHEY, SMNVEV (reference sequence). The CDR3 contains 14 residues. The DNA of the CDR3 is TGTGCCAGCAGTTCTGGACAGGGGGGTTCACCCCTCCACTTT. Encoded protein: CASSSGQGGSPLHF.

This clone was detected only a few times. As DNA, the CDR3 is TGTGCCAGCAGCTTTTGGACTAGCGGGCCTCAAGAGACCCAGTACTTC. Its protein is CASSFWTSGPQETQYF. The chain is built from TRBV14 and TRBJ2-5; 11 bases match TRBD2. This CDR3 comprises 16 residues. Germline CDR1 is SGHDN and CDR2 is FVKESK. The J segment lost 2 bases and the V segment lost 5 bases, leaving 7 bases of the junction unmatched.